This TCR beta chain was obtained from a study of blood T cells in healthy people across ages. CDR3 length: 15 residues. The germline gives CDR1 SNHLY, CDR2 FYNNEI. Trimming shortened V by 4 bases and J by 4 bases, and 13 bases separated the two germline ends. Study-level results: A strong correlation was seen between TCR beta diversity and naive T cell percentage. Naive CD4+ cells and diversity were both higher in long-lived donors than in aged donors.

Primers used in a second PCR of about 6 to 12 cycles were a sample-barcoded 5' primer and a J-beta primer mix. A single record per CDR3 protein comes from TCRdb applying MiXCR to the 5' RACE reads. This sample has over a million distinct CDR3 sequences, with roughly two fifths found just once. Comments on this clonotype: Its antigen is as yet unknown.

This clonotype originated in a woman aged 18 to 35 in good health. The chain employs TRBV2 and TRBJ1-4; a weak D match, TRBD1 (6 bases). Sequenced: blood. The CDR3 bases are TGTGCCAGCAGTGGAAGGACAGCTTATAATGAAAAACTGTTTTTT. As protein: CASSGRTAYNEKLFF.